This T cell receptor (beta chain) was sequenced during a study of blood T cell repertoires in COVID-19. Data came from immunoSEQ multiplex PCR; TCRdb stores just in-frame clones and leaves some out. The sample gives 84,000 or so clones, more than 60% of which show up once; about half is in the top ten. CDR3 length: 14 amino acids. Germline V gene lookup returns CDR1 LNHDA and CDR2 SQIVND (reference sequence). Trimming took 4 bases from V and 3 from J, leaving 10 bases between them. The clonotype was recovered from a human donor in a cohort sampled during active COVID-19. Sequencing used peripheral blood. The J gene is TRBJ2-4, the V gene TRBV19, with D tentatively TRBD2 (5 bases). CDR3 in amino acids: CASSRGADKNIQYF. DNA of the CDR3: TGTGCCAGTAGTAGGGGAGCAGACAAAAACATTCAGTACTTC.